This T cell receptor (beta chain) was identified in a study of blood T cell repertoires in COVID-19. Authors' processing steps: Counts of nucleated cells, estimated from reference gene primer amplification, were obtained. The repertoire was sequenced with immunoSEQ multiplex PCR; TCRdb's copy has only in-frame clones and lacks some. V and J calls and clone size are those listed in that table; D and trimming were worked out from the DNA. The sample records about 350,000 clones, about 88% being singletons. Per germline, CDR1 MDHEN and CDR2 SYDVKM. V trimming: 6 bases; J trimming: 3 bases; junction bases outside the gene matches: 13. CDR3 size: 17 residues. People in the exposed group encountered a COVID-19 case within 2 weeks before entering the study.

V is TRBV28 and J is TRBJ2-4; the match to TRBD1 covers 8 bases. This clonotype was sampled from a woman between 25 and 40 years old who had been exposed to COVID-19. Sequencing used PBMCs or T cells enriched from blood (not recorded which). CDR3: CASRFGRGPRGKNIQYF. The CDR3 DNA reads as TGTGCCAGCAGGTTTGGCAGGGGGCCGCGTGGCAAAAACATTCAGTACTTC.